This TCR beta chain stems from a study of shared clonotypes between healthy human individuals. V lost 3 bases to trimming and J lost 7 bases, with 12 bases between them. The CDR3 spans 13 residues. The germline CDR1 and CDR2 sequences are MDHEN and SYDVKM. Naive CD8 populations comprised CD45RO-negative cells positively selected for CCR7, excluding terminally differentiated effector memory CD45RA+ cells. About this clone itself: The antigen is not known.

Regarding the study as a whole: Rarefaction analysis demonstrated incomplete sorted-subset sequencing notwithstanding large depth. Depth of sequencing was expected to influence donor clonotype sharing.

Using immunoSEQ multiplex PCR, the repertoire was profiled, and TCRdb retains in-frame clones only, with some absent. Of some 1,900,000 clones listed, about 95% are singletons. Sequences were obtained from naive CD8+ T cells sorted from blood. V usage is TRBV28 and J usage is TRBJ1-1; no reliable D call. The source of this sequence is a man in his late teens or twenties in good health. CDR3 sequence (DNA): TGTGCCAGCAGTTTGGGCCGGGGTAGTGAAGCTTTCTTT. Residues: CASSLGRGSEAFF. Supplemented by reference TRBV28 and TRBJ1-1, the full variable domain reads DVKVTQSSRYLVKRTGEKVFLECVQDMDHENMFWYRQDPGLGLRLIYFSYDVKMKEKGDIPEGYSVSREKKERFSLILESASTNQTSMYLCASSLGRGSEAFFGQGTRLTVV.